Listed below are T cell receptor beta chains from one sample, sequenced in a study of vaccination and CD4 T cells after COVID-19. TCRdb ran MiXCR on the PCR reads and lists one entry per CDR3 protein. This sample has about 28,000 distinct CDR3 sequences, with 50% to 65% found just once. The sample consisted of CD4+ T cells from blood, taken about 7 months after SARS-CoV-2 vaccination. These receptors originate from a human donor who had recovered from COVID-19. The CDR3 runs from the conserved cysteine through the conserved F or W. Fields, in order: J gene, D gene, V gene, CDR3 protein. The D gene is left open where the match is weak.

TRBJ2-7,-,TRBV20-1,CSARDLGPQGPTYEQYF
TRBJ2-1,-,TRBV6-1,CASRPRDPYNEQFF
TRBJ2-5,TRBD2,TRBV20-1,CSARVGLAGPQETQYF
TRBJ1-6,-,TRBV4-1,CASSQNGGPLHF
TRBJ1-1,-,TRBV28,CASNAYQITEAFF
TRBJ1-1,-,TRBV6-4,CASSVETGDKAFF
TRBJ2-5,-,TRBV7-3,CASSITGTLQETQYF
TRBJ1-5,-,TRBV21-1,CASSKAGQGEGNQPQHF
TRBJ2-2,-,TRBV25-1,CASSEQGLHTGELFF
TRBJ2-1,TRBD2,TRBV24-1,CATSTSGGGPSSYNEQFF
TRBJ1-2,-,TRBV20-1,CSARDLSLGQGNYGYTF
TRBJ2-5,TRBD2,TRBV18,CASSPAFLAGGQTQYF
TRBJ2-5,TRBD2,TRBV7-9,CASSRVAGRPYQETQYF
TRBJ2-5,TRBD2,TRBV7-9,CASSFTTTFSGRELETQYF
TRBJ1-2,-,TRBV30,CAWGASKGAGYTF
TRBJ2-2,TRBD1,TRBV11-2,CASRLQGGDTGELFF
TRBJ2-5,-,TRBV28,CASSPQGGQETQYF
TRBJ2-5,TRBD2,TRBV6-2/TRBV6-3,CASSYAGGGETQYF
TRBJ2-5,-,TRBV11-2,CASSLRQAEETQYF
TRBJ2-1,-,TRBV24-1,CATSDPGNEQFF
TRBJ1-6,-,TRBV7-3,CASSFGRRNSPLHF
TRBJ2-2,TRBD1,TRBV20-1,CSATGTGLTGELFF
TRBJ2-1,TRBD2,TRBV20-1,CSARDDGTSGRPTSYNEQFF
TRBJ1-2,-,TRBV19,CASSTGHNYGYTF
TRBJ2-5,-,TRBV6-2/TRBV6-3,CASSYPETQYF
TRBJ2-5,-,TRBV27,CASSFSGQGFETQYF
TRBJ1-2,TRBD1,TRBV6-1,CASSKQGFGYTF
TRBJ1-5,TRBD1,TRBV15,CATSREDRGYQPQHF
TRBJ2-7,TRBD2,TRBV19,CASSATVGGVYEQYF
TRBJ2-7,-,TRBV12-3/TRBV12-4,CASSAYPREYEQYF
TRBJ2-1,-,TRBV19,CASSIVGYNEQFF